Listed below are T cell receptor beta chains from one sample, sequenced in a study of blood T cell repertoires in COVID-19. Repertoires were generated with immunoSEQ multiplex PCR, while TCRdb's copy carries only in-frame clones and drops some. The sample yields 250,000 to 350,000 clones, roughly nine tenths seen once. Sequences were obtained from peripheral blood. Receptors originate from a woman aged 25 to 39 with COVID-19, enrolled during active disease. The CDR3 runs from the conserved cysteine through the conserved F or W. The order of the fields is clone size, D gene, V gene, J gene, CDR3 protein, CDR3 DNA. The D gene is left open where the match is weak. Size tells how often a clone was seen (once, few, many) or the class of an expanded clone, and some rows leave it out.

once	TRBD1	TRBV6-6	TRBJ1-5	CASSLGQGEFQPQHF	TGTGCCAGCAGCCTTGGACAGGGGGAGTTTCAGCCCCAGCATTTT
.	TRBD1	TRBV6-5	TRBJ2-7	CASSPWDRPYEQYF	TGTGCCAGCAGTCCCTGGGACAGGCCCTACGAGCAGTACTTC
.	TRBD1	TRBV28	TRBJ1-4	CASSPDRGGWGEKLFF	TGTGCCAGCAGCCCCGACAGGGGAGGGTGGGGTGAAAAACTGTTTTTT
.	TRBD1	TRBV29-1	TRBJ1-2	CSAWTGGVGGYTF	TGCAGCGCCTGGACAGGGGGAGTAGGTGGCTACACCTTC
once	TRBD1	TRBV5-6	TRBJ2-7	CASSFTGTETQYF	TGTGCCAGCAGTTTCACCGGGACAGAGACGCAGTACTTC
.	.	TRBV19	TRBJ2-7	CASSRSEGTYEQYF	TGTGCCAGTAGCCGGAGTGAGGGTACCTACGAGCAGTACTTC
.	.	TRBV28	TRBJ1-2	CASSSPRGSHGYTF	TGTGCCAGCAGTTCCCCTAGGGGTTCCCATGGCTACACCTTC
.	.	TRBV5-6	TRBJ2-1	CASSLGGPSSYNEQFF	TGTGCCAGCAGCTTGGGAGGGCCCAGCTCCTACAATGAGCAGTTCTTC
.	TRBD1	TRBV28	TRBJ1-1	CASSLQGVGTEAFF	TGTGCCAGCAGTTTACAGGGGGTGGGCACTGAAGCTTTCTTT
few	.	TRBV10-2	TRBJ1-2	CASSEAPGVAPSHGYTF	TGCGCCAGCAGTGAGGCCCCCGGAGTCGCCCCCTCCCATGGCTACACCTTC
.	.	TRBV11-2	TRBJ2-5	CASSWRRVEETQYF	TGTGCCAGCAGCTGGAGGAGAGTGGAAGAGACCCAGTACTTC
.	TRBD2	TRBV10-3	TRBJ2-3	CAISEREGSTDTQYF	TGTGCCATCAGTGAGCGGGAGGGGAGCACAGATACGCAGTATTTT